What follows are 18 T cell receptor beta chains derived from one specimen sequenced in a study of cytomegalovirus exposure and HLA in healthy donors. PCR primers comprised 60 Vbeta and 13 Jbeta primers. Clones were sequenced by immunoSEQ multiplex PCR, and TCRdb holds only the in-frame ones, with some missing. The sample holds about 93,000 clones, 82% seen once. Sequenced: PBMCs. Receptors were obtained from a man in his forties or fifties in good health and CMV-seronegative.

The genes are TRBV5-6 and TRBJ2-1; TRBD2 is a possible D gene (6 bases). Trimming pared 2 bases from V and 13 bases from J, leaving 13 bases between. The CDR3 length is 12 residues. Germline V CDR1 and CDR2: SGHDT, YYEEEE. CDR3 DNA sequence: TGTGCCAGCAGCTTAGGCGGGACCCCTCAGTTCTTC. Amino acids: CASSLGGTPQFF.

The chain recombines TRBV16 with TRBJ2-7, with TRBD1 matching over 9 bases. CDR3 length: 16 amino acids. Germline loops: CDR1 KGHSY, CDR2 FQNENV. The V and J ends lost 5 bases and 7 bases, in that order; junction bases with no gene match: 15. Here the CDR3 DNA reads TGTGCCAGCAGCTCTATAAAACCGGGACAGGGTAGGGAGCAGTACTTC. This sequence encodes CASSSIKPGQGREQYF.

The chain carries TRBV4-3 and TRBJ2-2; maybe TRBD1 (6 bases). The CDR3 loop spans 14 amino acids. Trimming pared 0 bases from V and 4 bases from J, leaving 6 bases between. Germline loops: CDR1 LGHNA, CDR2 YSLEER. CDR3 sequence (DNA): TGCGCCAGCAGCCAAGAACAGGGCACCGGGGAGCTGTTTTTT. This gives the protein CASSQEQGTGELFF.

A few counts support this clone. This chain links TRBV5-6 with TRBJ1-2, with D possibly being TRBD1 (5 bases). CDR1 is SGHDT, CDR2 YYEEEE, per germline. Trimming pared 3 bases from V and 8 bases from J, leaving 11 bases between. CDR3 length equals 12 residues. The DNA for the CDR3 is TGTGCCAGCAGCTCAGGGCTTGAGGGCTACACCTTC. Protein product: CASSSGLEGYTF.

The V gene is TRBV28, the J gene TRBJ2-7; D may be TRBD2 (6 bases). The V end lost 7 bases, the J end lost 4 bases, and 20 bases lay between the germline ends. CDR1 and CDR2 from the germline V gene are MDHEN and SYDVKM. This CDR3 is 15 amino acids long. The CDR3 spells CASTTPLAWSYEQYF. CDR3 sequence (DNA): TGTGCCAGCACTACCCCCCTAGCGTGGAGTTACGAGCAGTACTTC.

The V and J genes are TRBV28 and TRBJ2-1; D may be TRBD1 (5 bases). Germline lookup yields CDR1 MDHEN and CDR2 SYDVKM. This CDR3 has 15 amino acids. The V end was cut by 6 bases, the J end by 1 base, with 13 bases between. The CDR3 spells CASSLRVLSYNEQFF. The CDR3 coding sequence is TGTGCCAGCAGCCTCAGGGTCCTTTCCTACAATGAGCAGTTCTTC. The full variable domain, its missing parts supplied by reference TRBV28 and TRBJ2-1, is DVKVTQSSRYLVKRTGEKVFLECVQDMDHENMFWYRQDPGLGLRLIYFSYDVKMKEKGDIPEGYSVSREKKERFSLILESASTNQTSMYLCASSLRVLSYNEQFFGPGTRLTVL.

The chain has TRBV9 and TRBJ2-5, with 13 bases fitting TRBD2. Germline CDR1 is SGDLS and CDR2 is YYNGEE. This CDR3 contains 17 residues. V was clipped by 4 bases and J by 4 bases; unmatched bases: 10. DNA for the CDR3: TGTGCCAGCAGCAAAACCCCTACTAGCGGGAGGGGAGAGACCCAGTACTTC. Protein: CASSKTPTSGRGETQYF.

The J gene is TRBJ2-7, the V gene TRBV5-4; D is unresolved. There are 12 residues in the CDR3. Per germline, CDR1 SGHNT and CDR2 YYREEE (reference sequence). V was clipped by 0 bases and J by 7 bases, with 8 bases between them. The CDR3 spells CASSLAGREQYF. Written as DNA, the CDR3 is TGTGCCAGCAGCTTGGCCGGCAGGGAGCAGTACTTC. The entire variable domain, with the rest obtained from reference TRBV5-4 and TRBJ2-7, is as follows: ETGVTQSPTHLIKTRGQQVTLRCSSQSGHNTVSWYQQALGQGPQFIFQYYREEENGRGNFPPRFSGLQFPNYSSELNVNALELDDSALYLCASSLAGREQYFGPGTRLTVT.

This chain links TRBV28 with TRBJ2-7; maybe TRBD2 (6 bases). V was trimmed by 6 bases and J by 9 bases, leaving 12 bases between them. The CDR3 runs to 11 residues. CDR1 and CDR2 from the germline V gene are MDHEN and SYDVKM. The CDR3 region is CASREGRAQYF. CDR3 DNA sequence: TGTGCCAGCAGGGAGGGGCGCGCGCAGTACTTC.

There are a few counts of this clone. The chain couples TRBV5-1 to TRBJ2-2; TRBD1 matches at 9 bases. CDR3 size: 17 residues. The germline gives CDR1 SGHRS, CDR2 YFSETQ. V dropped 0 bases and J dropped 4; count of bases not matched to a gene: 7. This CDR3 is CASSLESPGQGTGELFF. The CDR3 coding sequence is TGCGCCAGCAGCTTGGAGTCCCCGGGACAGGGCACCGGGGAGCTGTTTTTT.

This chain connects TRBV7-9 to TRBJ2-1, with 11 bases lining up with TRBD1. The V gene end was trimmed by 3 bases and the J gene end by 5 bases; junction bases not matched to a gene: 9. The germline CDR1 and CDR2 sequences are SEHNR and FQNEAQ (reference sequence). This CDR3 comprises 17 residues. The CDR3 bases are TGTGCCAGCAGCTTCACGGGACAGGGGGTTGGGGACAATGAGCAGTTCTTC. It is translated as CASSFTGQGVGDNEQFF.

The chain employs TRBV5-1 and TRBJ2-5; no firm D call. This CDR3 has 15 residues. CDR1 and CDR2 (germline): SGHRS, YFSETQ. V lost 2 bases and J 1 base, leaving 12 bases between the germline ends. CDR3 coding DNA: TGCGCCAGCAGCTTTTTTGAAAACACCCAAGAGACCCAGTACTTC. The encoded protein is CASSFFENTQETQYF.

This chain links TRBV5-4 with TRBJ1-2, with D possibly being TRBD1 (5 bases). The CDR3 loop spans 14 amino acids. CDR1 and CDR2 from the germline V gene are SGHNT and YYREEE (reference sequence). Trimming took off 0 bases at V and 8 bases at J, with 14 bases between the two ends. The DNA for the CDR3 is TGTGCCAGCAGCTTGGCCCTGGGGCTTGGAGGCTACACCTTC. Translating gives CASSLALGLGGYTF.

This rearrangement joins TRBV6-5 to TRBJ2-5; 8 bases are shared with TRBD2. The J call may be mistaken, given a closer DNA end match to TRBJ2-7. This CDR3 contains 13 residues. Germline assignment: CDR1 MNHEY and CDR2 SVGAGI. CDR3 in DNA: TGTGCCAGCACTCGGGGGGGCTCCTACGAGCAGTACTTC. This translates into CASTRGGSYEQYF.

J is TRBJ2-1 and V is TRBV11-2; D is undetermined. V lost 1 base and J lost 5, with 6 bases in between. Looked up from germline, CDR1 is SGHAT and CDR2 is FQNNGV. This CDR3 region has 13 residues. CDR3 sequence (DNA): TGTGCCAGCAGCTTAGGGCGGAACAATGAGCAGTTCTTC. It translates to CASSLGRNNEQFF.

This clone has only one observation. Here the CDR3 reads CASSPRVGDTEAFF. For the CDR3, the DNA is TGCGCCAGCAGCCCCAGGGTCGGCGACACTGAAGCTTTCTTT. This rearrangement joins TRBV4-1 to TRBJ1-1; D possibly corresponds to TRBD1 (5 bases). This CDR3 comprises 14 residues. V shed 4 bases and J shed 3 bases, with 12 bases lying between them. The germline gives CDR1 MGHRA, CDR2 YSYEKL.

The CDR3 loop is CASSTTPGTVEGAFF. DNA for the CDR3: TGTGCCAGCAGTACGACACCGGGAACAGTCGAGGGAGCTTTCTTT. The V gene is TRBV6-5, the J gene TRBJ1-1; no clear D gene. The V gene lost 5 bases and the J gene lost 10 bases, with 23 bases spanning the gap. Germline loops: CDR1 MNHEY, CDR2 SVGAGI. The CDR3 loop spans 15 amino acids.

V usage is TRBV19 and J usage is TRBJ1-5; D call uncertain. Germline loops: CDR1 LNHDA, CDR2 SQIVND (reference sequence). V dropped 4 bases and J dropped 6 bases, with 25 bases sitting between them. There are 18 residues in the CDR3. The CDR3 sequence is CASSKSWVGGPEAQPQHF. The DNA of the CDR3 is TGTGCCAGTAGTAAGAGTTGGGTAGGTGGGCCTGAAGCTCAGCCCCAGCATTTT.